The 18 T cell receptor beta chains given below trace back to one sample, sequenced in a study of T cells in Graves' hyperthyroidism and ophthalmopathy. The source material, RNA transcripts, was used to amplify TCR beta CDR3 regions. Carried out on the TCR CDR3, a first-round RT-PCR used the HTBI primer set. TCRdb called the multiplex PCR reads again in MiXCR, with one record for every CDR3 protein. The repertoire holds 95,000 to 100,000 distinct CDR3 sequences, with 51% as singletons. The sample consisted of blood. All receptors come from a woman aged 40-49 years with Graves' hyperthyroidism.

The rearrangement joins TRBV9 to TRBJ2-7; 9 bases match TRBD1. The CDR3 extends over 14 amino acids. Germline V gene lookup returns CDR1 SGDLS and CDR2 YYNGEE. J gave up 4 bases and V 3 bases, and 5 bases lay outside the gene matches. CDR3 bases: TGTGCCAGCAGCGCGGGACAGGGTCGGTACGAGCAGTACTTC. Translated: CASSAGQGRYEQYF.

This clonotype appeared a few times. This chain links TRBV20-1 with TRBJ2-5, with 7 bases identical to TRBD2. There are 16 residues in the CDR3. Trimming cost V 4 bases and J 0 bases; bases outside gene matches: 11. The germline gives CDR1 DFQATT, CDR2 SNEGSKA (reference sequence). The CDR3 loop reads CSAKQGGGGDQETQYF. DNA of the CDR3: TGCAGTGCTAAGCAGGGCGGTGGGGGGGACCAAGAGACCCAGTACTTC.

This CDR3 reads CAISESGRQGDNSPLHF. CDR3 in DNA: TGTGCCATCAGTGAGTCGGGCAGACAGGGCGATAATTCACCCCTCCACTTT. The chain employs TRBV10-3 and TRBJ1-6; the match to TRBD1 covers 7 bases. Per the germline V gene, CDR1 is ENHRY and CDR2 is SYGVKD. The CDR3 has 17 residues. V was pared by 0 bases and J by 5 bases, with 7 bases of the junction left unmatched.

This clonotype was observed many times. CDR3 loop: CASSLQGQHYGYTF. For the CDR3, the DNA is TGTGCCAGCAGCTTACAGGGACAGCACTATGGCTACACCTTC. This chain connects TRBV7-2 to TRBJ1-2, with 7 nucleotides matching TRBD1. Germline CDR1 reads SGHTA; CDR2 reads FQGNSA. CDR3 length: 14 amino acids. V lost 2 bases to trimming and J lost 3 bases; unmatched junction nucleotides: 3.

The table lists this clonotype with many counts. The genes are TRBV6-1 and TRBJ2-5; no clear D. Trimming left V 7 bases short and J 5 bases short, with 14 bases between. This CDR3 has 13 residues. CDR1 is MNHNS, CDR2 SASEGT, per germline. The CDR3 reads CASTYVPWETQYF. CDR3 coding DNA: TGTGCCAGCACCTACGTCCCGTGGGAGACCCAGTACTTC.

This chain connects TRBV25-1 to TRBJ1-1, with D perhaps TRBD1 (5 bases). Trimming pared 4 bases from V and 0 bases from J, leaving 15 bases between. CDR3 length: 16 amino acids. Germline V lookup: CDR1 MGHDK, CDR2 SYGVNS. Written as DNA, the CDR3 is TGTGCCAGCAGTGTTAGAAAAGCAGGGATGAACACTGAAGCTTTCTTT. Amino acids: CASSVRKAGMNTEAFF.

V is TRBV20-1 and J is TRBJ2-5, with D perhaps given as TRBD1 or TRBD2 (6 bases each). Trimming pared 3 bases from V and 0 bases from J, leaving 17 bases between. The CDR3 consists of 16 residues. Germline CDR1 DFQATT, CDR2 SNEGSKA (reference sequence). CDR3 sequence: CSARKGDSTYQETQYF. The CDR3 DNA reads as TGCAGTGCTAGGAAGGGGGACTCCACGTACCAAGAGACCCAGTACTTC.

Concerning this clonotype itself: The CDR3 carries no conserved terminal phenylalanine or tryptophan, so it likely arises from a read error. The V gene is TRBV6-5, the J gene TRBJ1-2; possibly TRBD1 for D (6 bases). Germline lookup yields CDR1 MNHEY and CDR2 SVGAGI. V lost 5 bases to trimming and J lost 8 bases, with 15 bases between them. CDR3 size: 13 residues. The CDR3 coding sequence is TGTGCCAGCAGTACCACAGGGACCTACGGCTACACCTCC. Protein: CASSTTGTYGYTS.

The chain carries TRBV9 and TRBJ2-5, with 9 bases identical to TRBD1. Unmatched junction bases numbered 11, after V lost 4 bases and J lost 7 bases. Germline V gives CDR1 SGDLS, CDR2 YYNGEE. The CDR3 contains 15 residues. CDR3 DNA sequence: TGTGCCAGCAGCTTGAACAGGGGGCGTGGAGGGACCCAGTACTTC. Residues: CASSLNRGRGGTQYF.

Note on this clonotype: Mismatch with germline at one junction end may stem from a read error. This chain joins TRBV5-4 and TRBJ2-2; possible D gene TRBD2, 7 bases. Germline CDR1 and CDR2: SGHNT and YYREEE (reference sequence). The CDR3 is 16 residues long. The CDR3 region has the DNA TGTGCCAGCAGCCCTCCGGGGGGCGCGACCACCGGGGAGCCGTTTTTT. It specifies CASSPPGGATTGEPFF.

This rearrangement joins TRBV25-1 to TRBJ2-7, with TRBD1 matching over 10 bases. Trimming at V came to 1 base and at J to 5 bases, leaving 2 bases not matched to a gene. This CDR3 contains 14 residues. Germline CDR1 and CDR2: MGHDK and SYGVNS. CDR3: CASSEWDRGNEQYF. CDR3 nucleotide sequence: TGTGCCAGCAGTGAATGGGACAGGGGAAACGAGCAGTACTTC.

CDR3 sequence: CSGQGVDYGYTF. Here the CDR3 DNA reads TGCAGTGGACAGGGGGTCGACTATGGCTACACCTTC. The chain employs TRBV20-1 and TRBJ1-2; 9 bases are shared with TRBD1. The germline V gene has CDR1 DFQATT and CDR2 SNEGSKA (reference sequence). V gave up 7 bases and J gave up 3 bases; unmatched junction bases: 3. The CDR3 is 12 amino acids.

The CDR3 DNA sequence: TGTGCCAGCAGCAACATAGGGGGCTACACCTTC. Its translation is CASSNIGGYTF. The chain links TRBV7-2 to TRBJ1-2; D is undetermined. V dropped 5 bases and J dropped 8 bases, with 9 bases sitting between them. Germline V lookup: CDR1 SGHTA, CDR2 FQGNSA. CDR3 length: 11 amino acids. The full variable domain, completed using reference TRBV7-2 and TRBJ1-2, is GAGVSQSPSNKVTEKGKDVELRCDPISGHTALYWYRQSLGQGLEFLIYFQGNSAPDKSGLPSDRFSAERTGGSVSTLTIQRTQQEDSAVYLCASSNIGGYTFGSGTRLTVV.

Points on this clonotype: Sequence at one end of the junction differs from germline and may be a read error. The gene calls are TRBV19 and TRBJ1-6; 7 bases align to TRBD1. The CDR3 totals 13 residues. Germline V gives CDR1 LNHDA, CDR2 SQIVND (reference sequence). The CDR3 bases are TGTGCCAGTAGCCGGGACAGTAATTCACCCCCCCGCTTT. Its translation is CASSRDSNSPPRF. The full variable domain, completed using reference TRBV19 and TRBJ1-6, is DGGITQSPKYLFRKEGQNVTLSCEQNLNHDAMYWYRQDPGQGLRLIYYSQIVNDFQKGDIAEGYSVSREKKESFPLTVTSAQKNPTAFYLCASSRDSNSPPRFGNGTRLTVT.

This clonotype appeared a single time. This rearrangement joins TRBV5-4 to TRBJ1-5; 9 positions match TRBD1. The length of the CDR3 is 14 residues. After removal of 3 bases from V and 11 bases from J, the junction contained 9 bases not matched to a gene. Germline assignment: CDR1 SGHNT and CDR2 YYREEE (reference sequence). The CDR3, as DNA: TGTGCCAGCAGCTCCGGGACAGGGTGGGGCGCCCAGCATTTT. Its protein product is CASSSGTGWGAQHF. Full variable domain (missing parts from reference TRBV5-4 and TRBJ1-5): ETGVTQSPTHLIKTRGQQVTLRCSSQSGHNTVSWYQQALGQGPQFIFQYYREEENGRGNFPPRFSGLQFPNYSSELNVNALELDDSALYLCASSSGTGWGAQHFGDGTRLSIL.

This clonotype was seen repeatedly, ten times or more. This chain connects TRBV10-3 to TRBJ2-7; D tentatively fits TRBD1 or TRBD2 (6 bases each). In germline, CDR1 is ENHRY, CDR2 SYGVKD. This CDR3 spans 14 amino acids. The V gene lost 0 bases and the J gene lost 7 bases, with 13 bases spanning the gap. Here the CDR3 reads CAISESPGAGEQYF. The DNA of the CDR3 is TGTGCCATCAGTGAGTCCCCGGGGGCAGGAGAGCAGTACTTC.

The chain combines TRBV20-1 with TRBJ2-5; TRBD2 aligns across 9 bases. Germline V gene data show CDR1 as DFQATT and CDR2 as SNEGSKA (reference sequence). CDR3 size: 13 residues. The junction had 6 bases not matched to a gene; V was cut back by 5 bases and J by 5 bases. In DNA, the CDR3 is TGCAGTGCTGTAGCGGGAGTCGTGGAGACCCAGTACTTC. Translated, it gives CSAVAGVVETQYF.

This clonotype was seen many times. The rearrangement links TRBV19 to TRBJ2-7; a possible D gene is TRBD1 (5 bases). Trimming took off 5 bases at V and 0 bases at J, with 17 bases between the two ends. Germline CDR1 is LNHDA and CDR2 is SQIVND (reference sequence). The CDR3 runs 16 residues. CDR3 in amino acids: CASSPGGRQSSYEQYF. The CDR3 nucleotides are TGTGCCAGTAGTCCGGGTGGACGACAGAGCTCCTACGAGCAGTACTTC.